The source of this TCR beta chain is a study of T cell responses to AZD1222 COVID-19 vaccine. General study points: Spike regions recognized by vaccine-associated CD4 TCRs spanned the protein, led by 160-218 and 743-854. Nearly half of unique spike-specific TCRs reportedly avoided B.1.351 and B.1.1.7 mutated regions. Seropositive AZD1222 recipients at baseline numbered only five or six.

With regard to this clone: The antigen is not known.

Generated by immunoSEQ multiplex PCR, the TCRdb table keeps only in-frame clones and is missing some. In the table there are about 55,000 clones, around nine tenths of which are singletons. Trimming pared 0 bases from V and 7 bases from J, leaving 9 bases between. Germline assignment: CDR1 SGHTA and CDR2 FQGNSA. CDR3 length: 14 residues. The chain combines TRBV7-2 with TRBJ1-4; perhaps TRBD1 as D (5 bases). This clonotype originated in an adult in good health. The sequences come from peripheral blood, collected on day 0 of AZD1222 vaccination. CDR3 nucleotide sequence: TGTGCCAGCAGCTTAGCGAGGGGAGGTGAAAAACTGTTTTTT. It encodes CASSLARGGEKLFF.